This paragraph covers one TCR beta chain sequence. The antigen this receptor binds is unknown. Within one base of it there is no much larger clone, and no base qualities were kept. The data originate from a study of T cell changes during pregnancy in multiple sclerosis (dated by TCRdb to between 2018 and 2021). About the full investigation: Changes in the T cell repertoire over the course of pregnancy were examined in this study in women with multiple sclerosis.

The junction carries 10 bases between V and J, which are trimmed by 1 base and 0 bases respectively. CDR1 and CDR2 (SGHRS, YFSETQ) derive from the germline V gene. The CDR3 has 15 amino acids, counting the end cysteine and phenylalanine. The entry retains the CDR3 DNA only, 45 bases that are in frame from base 1. Library construction relied on the immunoSEQ multiplex PCR assay. This is the immuneACCESS table as TCRdb keeps it, with only in-frame sequences that have V and J called. A part of the clones is gone; compared with another copy, unresolved V genes explain less than half, and the rest is unexplained. The sample includes some 13,000 clones, with more than 85% observed a single time. Roughly 14% of the sample belongs to the ten largest clones.

The specimen was CD8+ T cells from peripheral blood mononuclear cells, collected in the second trimester of pregnancy. The sequence came from a female donor in good health, enrolled as a control in a pregnancy study. Here the chain combines TRBV5-1 and TRBJ1-1; no D gene call is confident. The nucleotide sequence is TGCGCCAGCAGCTTGAATCCAGGTTTGAACACTGAAGCTTTCTTT. Translated, it gives CASSLNPGLNTEAFF.